These 8 T cell receptor beta chains originate from one sample sequenced in a study of T cell repertoires in cytomegalovirus infection. TCRdb re-called the reads with MiXCR, one entry per CDR3 protein. The sample holds about 570,000 distinct CDR3 sequences, 40% seen once. No antigen has been identified for these receptors. Here the sequenced sample was cultured PBMCs, taken from culture after CMV antigen stimulation. Source of these receptors: a human donor in good health (CMV status not recorded). Some clones in this sample may be carry-over from other donors' samples.

The gene calls are TRBV9 and TRBJ2-3; 11 bases are shared with TRBD2. CDR1 is SGDLS, CDR2 YYNGEE, per germline. The CDR3 loop spans 14 amino acids. V shed 3 bases and J 5 bases; nucleotides not matched to a gene: 2. The chain's CDR3 is CASSAGTSGDTQYF. The CDR3 nucleotides are TGTGCCAGCAGCGCCGGGACTAGCGGAGATACGCAGTATTTT.

The chain uses TRBV9 and TRBJ1-6; D unresolved. In germline, CDR1 is SGDLS, CDR2 YYNGEE. CDR3 length: 11 residues. Trimming left V 8 bases short and J 7 bases short, with 7 bases between. CDR3 sequence: CARQINSPLHF. The CDR3 DNA reads TGTGCCAGACAGATAAATTCACCCCTCCACTTT.

J is TRBJ1-5 and V is TRBV12-5, with no clear D. This CDR3 has 15 amino acids. V gave up 3 bases and J gave up 5 bases, with 14 bases separating them. Germline assignment: CDR1 LGHNT and CDR2 FRNRAP. For the CDR3, the DNA is TGTGCTAGTGGTTTAGGTTTGACTCTCGATCAGCCCCAGCATTTT. Translation: CASGLGLTLDQPQHF.

V and J are TRBV6-5 and TRBJ1-5; D is possibly TRBD1 (5 bases). The CDR3 runs 15 residues. The V and J ends lost 6 bases and 6 bases respectively, with 18 bases between them. Germline V gives CDR1 MNHEY, CDR2 SVGAGI. The CDR3 nucleotides are TGTGCCAGCAGGCCGGGACCCACGGCAGGTCAGCCCCAGCATTTT. As protein: CASRPGPTAGQPQHF.

The rearrangement links TRBV6-1 to TRBJ2-5; D might be TRBD2 (6 bases). The germline gives CDR1 MNHNS, CDR2 SASEGT. Trimming shortened V by 5 bases and J by 2 bases, and 15 bases separated the two germline ends. CDR3 length: 15 amino acids. The CDR3 DNA is TGTGCCAGCAGTAAGCGGCGGGGATTTCAAGAGACCCAGTACTTC. Translation gives CASSKRRGFQETQYF.

The chain uses TRBV6-1 and TRBJ2-3, with TRBD1 as a possible D gene (5 bases). The germline CDR1 and CDR2 sequences are MNHNS and SASEGT. V was cut by 7 bases and J by 4 bases, with 18 bases left in between. This CDR3 spans 15 amino acids. For the CDR3, the DNA is TGTGCCAGCAAGCCATTGGGGTGGGGCGCAGATACGCAGTATTTT. This translates into CASKPLGWGADTQYF.

The chain combines TRBV7-2 with TRBJ2-3; 10 bases are a match to TRBD2. The CDR3 is made up of 14 amino acids. Germline V CDR1 and CDR2: SGHTA, FQGNSA. V shed 5 bases, J shed 5 bases, and the junction held 4 bases outside the gene matches. The DNA of the CDR3 is TGTGCCAGCAGCCGGAGCGGGGGGGTAGATACGCAGTATTTT. As protein: CASSRSGGVDTQYF.

In this sample, this clonotype turned up a few times. The genes are TRBV2 and TRBJ1-4; 8 bases fit TRBD1. The germline V gene has CDR1 SNHLY and CDR2 FYNNEI. The CDR3 spans 14 residues. Losses at the gene ends were 4 bases for V and 6 bases for J; bases not matched to a gene: 4. The CDR3, as DNA: TGTGCCAGCAGTGGTGGACAGGGCGATGAAAAACTGTTTTTT. It encodes CASSGGQGDEKLFF. The complete variable domain, with remaining parts taken from reference TRBV2 and TRBJ1-4, reads EPEVTQTPSHQVTQMGQEVILRCVPISNHLYFYWYRQILGQKVEFLVSFYNNEISEKSEIFDDQFSVERPDGSNFTLKIRSTKLEDSAMYFCASSGGQGDEKLFFGSGTQLSVL.